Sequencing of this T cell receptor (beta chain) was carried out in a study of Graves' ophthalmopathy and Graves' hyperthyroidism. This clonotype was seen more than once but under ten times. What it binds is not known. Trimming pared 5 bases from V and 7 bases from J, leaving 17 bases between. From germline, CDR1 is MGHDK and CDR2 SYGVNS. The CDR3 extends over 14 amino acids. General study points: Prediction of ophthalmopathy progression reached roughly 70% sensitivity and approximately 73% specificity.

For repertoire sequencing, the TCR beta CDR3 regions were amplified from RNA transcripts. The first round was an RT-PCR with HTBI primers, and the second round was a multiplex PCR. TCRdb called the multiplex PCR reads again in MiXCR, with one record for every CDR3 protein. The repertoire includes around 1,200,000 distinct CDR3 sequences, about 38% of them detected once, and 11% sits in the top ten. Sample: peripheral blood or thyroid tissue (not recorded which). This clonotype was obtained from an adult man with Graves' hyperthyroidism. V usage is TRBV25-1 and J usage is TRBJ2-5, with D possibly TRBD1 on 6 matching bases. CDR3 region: CASSQTGRGVTQYF. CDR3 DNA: TGTGCCAGCAGTCAAACAGGGCGAGGAGTGACCCAGTACTTC.